The rows below give T cell receptor beta chains drawn from one sample of a study of OX40 agonist ivuxolimab in advanced cancers. Repertoires were generated with immunoSEQ multiplex PCR, while TCRdb's copy carries only in-frame clones and drops some. The table shows some 80,000 clones, with nearly 90% occurring only once. This sample comprised CD4+ or CD8+ T cells sorted from blood, obtained in a trial of the OX40 agonist ivuxolimab. These TCRs come from an adult with an advanced solid tumor such as melanoma, head and neck, liver or kidney cancer. The CDR3 runs from the conserved cysteine through the conserved F or W. A D gene is named only where the DNA matches it firmly. Clone sizes are given selectively: once, few, many, or a class where the clone is expanded.

abundance: NA
len: 15
d_gene: TRBD2
v_gene: TRBV7-2
j_gene: TRBJ2-2
CDR3aa: CASSLVRGYTGELFF
CDR3nt: TGTGCCAGCAGCTTAGTGCGGGGGTACACCGGGGAGCTGTTTTTT

abundance: NA
len: 13
d_gene: NA
v_gene: TRBV7-2
j_gene: TRBJ2-1
CDR3aa: CASSLSSYNEQFF
CDR3nt: TGTGCCAGTTCGCTAAGCTCCTACAATGAGCAGTTCTTC

abundance: NA
len: 16
d_gene: NA
v_gene: TRBV6-1
j_gene: TRBJ2-4
CDR3aa: CASSEVSPGRRNIQYF
CDR3nt: TGTGCCAGCAGTGAAGTGTCACCCGGGCGCCGAAACATTCAGTACTTC

abundance: NA
len: 14
d_gene: NA
v_gene: TRBV6-6
j_gene: TRBJ1-4
CDR3aa: CASSYSGLDEKLFF
CDR3nt: TGTGCCAGCAGTTACTCAGGGCTAGACGAAAAACTGTTTTTT

abundance: NA
len: 14
d_gene: TRBD1
v_gene: TRBV2
j_gene: TRBJ2-5
CDR3aa: CASSPSAGGETQYF
CDR3nt: TGTGCCAGCTCCCCTTCGGCAGGGGGCGAGACCCAGTACTTC

abundance: NA
len: 16
d_gene: NA
v_gene: TRBV5-1
j_gene: TRBJ1-1
CDR3aa: CASSLLGTGGGTEAFF
CDR3nt: TGCGCCAGCAGCTTGTTAGGTACCGGGGGAGGCACTGAAGCTTTCTTT

abundance: many
len: 13
d_gene: NA
v_gene: TRBV10-1
j_gene: TRBJ2-2
CDR3aa: CASSERATGELFF
CDR3nt: TGCGCCAGCAGTGAGAGAGCCACCGGGGAGCTGTTTTTT

abundance: once
len: 12
d_gene: NA
v_gene: TRBV7-2
j_gene: TRBJ2-3
CDR3aa: CASSPSTDTQYF
CDR3nt: TGTGCCAGCAGCCCGAGCACAGATACGCAGTATTTT

abundance: NA
len: 15
d_gene: NA
v_gene: TRBV11-2
j_gene: TRBJ2-2
CDR3aa: CASSFRPENTGELFF
CDR3nt: TGTGCCAGCAGCTTTAGACCCGAGAACACCGGGGAGCTGTTTTTT

abundance: NA
len: 17
d_gene: TRBD1
v_gene: TRBV7-2
j_gene: TRBJ1-6
CDR3aa: CASSRAPQGAGSSPLHF
CDR3nt: TGTGCCAGCAGTCGAGCCCCACAGGGGGCAGGGAGTTCACCCCTCCACTTT